One and the same sample provided the 2 T cell receptor beta chains below, sequenced in a study of cytomegalovirus exposure and HLA in healthy donors. The primer mix had 60 Vbeta and 13 Jbeta primers. Clones were read by immunoSEQ multiplex PCR, and TCRdb kept only the in-frame ones, dropping some. The sample holds approximately 97,000 clones; around 72% are singletons and the top ten take about 3.7%. Sequencing was carried out using PBMCs. The source is a man aged 35-49 years in good health and CMV-seronegative.

For this clone: Different DNA sequences within this sample yield the same CDR3. The chain has TRBV30 and TRBJ1-1; tentatively, D is TRBD1 (5 bases). CDR3 length: 15 residues. The germline V and J ends were trimmed by 3 bases and 3 bases, with 17 bases remaining between them. In germline, CDR1 is GTSNPN, CDR2 SVGIG (reference sequence). The CDR3 DNA follows: TGTGCCTGGAGCCGATCACCAGGGTACCACACTGAAGCTTTCTTT. Translating it yields CAWSRSPGYHTEAFF.

CDR3 coding DNA: TGTGCCTGGAGTGTTTCGGGCAGGGGAATACTCTACGAGCAGTACTTC. This codes for CAWSVSGRGILYEQYF. The chain carries TRBV30 and TRBJ2-7; D is perhaps TRBD1 (6 bases). V was clipped by 0 bases and J by 3 bases, with 18 bases between them. The length of the CDR3 is 16 residues. Germline V lookup: CDR1 GTSNPN, CDR2 SVGIG (reference sequence).